This T cell receptor (beta chain) was captured by sequencing in a study of blood T cell repertoires in COVID-19. Study-wide context: The United States, Italy and Spain provided the acute and convalescent COVID-19 samples. Nucleic acid was either cDNA or gDNA, and it came from T cells, B-cell-depleted T cells, or PBMCs.

Authors' processing steps: Reference gene primer amplification gave estimated nucleated cell counts. Only in-frame clones appear in the TCRdb table, and some are missing; sequencing was by immunoSEQ multiplex PCR. The DNA gave D and trimming, while V, J and clone size come from that table. Here the sample spans about 170,000 clones, around 83% being singletons. Participants came from about 24 US areas, aged roughly 18 to 95 years. The CDR3 extends over 13 amino acids. Germline trimming cut 10 bases from V and 0 bases from J; bases unmatched to any gene: 5. The germline CDR1 and CDR2 sequences are LNHDA and SQIVND (reference sequence).

The specimen sequenced was PBMCs or T cells enriched from blood (not recorded which). The receptor was derived from a woman between 50 and 59 years old in a cohort exposed to, infected with or recovered from COVID-19 (not recorded which). This chain connects TRBV19 to TRBJ2-7; 8 bases agree with TRBD1. The CDR3 DNA is TGTGCCACCGGGACAGGAGCCTCCTACGAGCAGTACTTC. Its translation: CATGTGASYEQYF.